This T cell receptor (beta chain) was observed in a study of cytomegalovirus exposure and HLA in healthy donors. Only one count was recorded for this clone. Its antigen is as yet unknown. Method: immunoSEQ multiplex PCR; TCRdb's copy keeps in-frame clones and lacks some. Found here are approximately 150,000 clones, about 87% of them singletons; the top ten hold approximately 1.4%. General observations from the study: In vitro, three CMV-associated chains proved specific for CMV antigens. The TCR clusters that emerged in the first cohort tended, a later analysis found, to co-occur in the roughly 110 validation repertoires. The majority of TCR sequences were rare, yet some public TCRs appeared in many donors.

The sample consisted of PBMCs. This TCR was sampled from a woman aged 25 to 39 in good health and CMV-seronegative.

The CDR3 loop reads CASSLATVGVVAGELFF. CDR3 DNA sequence: TGCGCCAGCAGCTTGGCTACCGTAGGAGTAGTAGCCGGGGAGCTGTTTTTT. The chain links TRBV5-1 to TRBJ2-2, with D unclear. V lost 0 bases and J lost 6, with 18 bases in between. The CDR3 totals 17 residues. Germline V CDR1 and CDR2: SGHRS, YFSETQ.